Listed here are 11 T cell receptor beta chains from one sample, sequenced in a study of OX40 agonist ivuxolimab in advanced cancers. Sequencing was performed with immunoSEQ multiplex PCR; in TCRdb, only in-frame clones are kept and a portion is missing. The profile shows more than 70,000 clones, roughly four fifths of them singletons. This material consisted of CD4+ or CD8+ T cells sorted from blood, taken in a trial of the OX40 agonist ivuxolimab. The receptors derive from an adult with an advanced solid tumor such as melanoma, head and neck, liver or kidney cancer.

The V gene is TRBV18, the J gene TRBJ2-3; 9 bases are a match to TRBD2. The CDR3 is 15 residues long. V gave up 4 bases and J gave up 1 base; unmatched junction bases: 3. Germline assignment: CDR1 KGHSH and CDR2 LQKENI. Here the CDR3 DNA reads TGTGCCAGCTCACAGTTAGCGGGGGGCACAGATACGCAGTATTTT. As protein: CASSQLAGGTDTQYF.

CDR3 sequence reads: CASNAVGYGYTF. The CDR3 DNA follows: TGTGCCAGCAACGCGGTGGGCTATGGCTACACCTTC. V usage is TRBV28 and J usage is TRBJ1-2; no definite D call. Trimming stripped 7 bases from V and 4 bases from J, with 10 bases between. The CDR3 sequence is 12 residues long. In germline, CDR1 is MDHEN, CDR2 SYDVKM.

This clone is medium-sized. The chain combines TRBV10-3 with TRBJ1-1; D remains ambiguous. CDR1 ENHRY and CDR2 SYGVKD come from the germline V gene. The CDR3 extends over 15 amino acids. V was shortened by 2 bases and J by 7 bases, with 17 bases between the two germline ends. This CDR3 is CAISEPTRGADEAFF. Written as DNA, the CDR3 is TGTGCCATCAGTGAGCCCACCCGGGGAGCAGATGAAGCTTTCTTT.

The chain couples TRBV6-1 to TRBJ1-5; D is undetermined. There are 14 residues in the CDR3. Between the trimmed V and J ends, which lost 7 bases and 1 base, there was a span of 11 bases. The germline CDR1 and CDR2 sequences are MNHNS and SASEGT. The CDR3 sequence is CASIFSSSNQPQHF. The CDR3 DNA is TGTGCCAGCATTTTCTCCTCGAGCAATCAGCCCCAGCATTTT.

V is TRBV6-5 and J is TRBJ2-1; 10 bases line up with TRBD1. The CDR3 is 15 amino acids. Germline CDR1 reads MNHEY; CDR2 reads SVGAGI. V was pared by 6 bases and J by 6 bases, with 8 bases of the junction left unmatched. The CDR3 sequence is CASRSGTGVRNEQFF. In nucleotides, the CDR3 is TGTGCCAGCAGGTCCGGGACAGGGGTTCGCAATGAGCAGTTCTTC.

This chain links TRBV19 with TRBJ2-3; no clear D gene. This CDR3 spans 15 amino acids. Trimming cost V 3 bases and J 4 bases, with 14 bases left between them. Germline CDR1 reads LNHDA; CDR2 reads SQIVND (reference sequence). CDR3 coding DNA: TGTGCCAGTAGTATCACTGCTAGTTCTGCAGATACGCAGTATTTT. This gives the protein CASSITASSADTQYF.

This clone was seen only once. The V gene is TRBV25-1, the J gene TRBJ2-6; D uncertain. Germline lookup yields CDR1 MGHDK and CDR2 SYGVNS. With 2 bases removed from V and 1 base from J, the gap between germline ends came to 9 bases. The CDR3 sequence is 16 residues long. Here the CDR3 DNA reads TGTGCCAGCAGTGAAACCTCCGGGTCTGGGGCCAACGTCCTGACTTTC. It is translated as CASSETSGSGANVLTF.

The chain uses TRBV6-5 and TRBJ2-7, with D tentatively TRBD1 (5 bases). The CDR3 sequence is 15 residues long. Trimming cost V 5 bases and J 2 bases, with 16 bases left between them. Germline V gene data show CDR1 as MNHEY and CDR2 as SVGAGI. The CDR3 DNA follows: TGTGCCAGCAGTCCCACAGGCTTATCCCCCTACGAGCAGTACTTC. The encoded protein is CASSPTGLSPYEQYF.

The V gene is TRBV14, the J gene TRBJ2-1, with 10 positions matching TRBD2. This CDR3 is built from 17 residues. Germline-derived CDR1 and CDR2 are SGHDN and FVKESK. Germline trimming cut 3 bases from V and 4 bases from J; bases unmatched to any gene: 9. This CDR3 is CASSHQTSGTGYNEQFF. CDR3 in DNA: TGTGCCAGCAGCCACCAAACTAGCGGGACGGGGTACAATGAGCAGTTCTTC.

The CDR3 region is CASNTRGSGESGELFF. CDR3 nucleotide sequence: TGCGCCAGCAACACACGGGGTTCTGGGGAGTCCGGGGAGCTGTTTTTT. The genes are TRBV5-1 and TRBJ2-2; possible D gene TRBD2, 5 bases. The CDR3 runs 16 residues. Trimming stripped 6 bases from V and 6 bases from J, with 21 bases between. Germline assignment: CDR1 SGHRS and CDR2 YFSETQ.

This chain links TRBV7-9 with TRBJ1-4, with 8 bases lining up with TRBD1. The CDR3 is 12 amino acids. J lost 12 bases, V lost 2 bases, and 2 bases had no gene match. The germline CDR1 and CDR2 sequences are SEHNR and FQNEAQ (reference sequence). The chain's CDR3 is CASSLSGGELFF. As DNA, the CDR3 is TGTGCCAGCAGCTTATCAGGGGGCGAACTGTTTTTT.